These T cell receptor beta chains were read from a single sample in a study of tumor and adjacent non-tumor tissue in lung cancer. MiXCR was run by TCRdb on the multiplex PCR reads, yielding one entry per CDR3 protein. The sample includes roughly 65,000 distinct CDR3 sequences, 50% to 60% of them seen just once. Sequenced sample: lung tumor tissue. The receptors derive from a man aged 45-60 years with non-small cell lung cancer. CDR3s include the opening cysteine and the closing phenylalanine or tryptophan. Fields, in order: V gene, clone size, D gene, J gene, CDR3 DNA, CDR3 protein. A D gene is named only where the DNA matches it firmly. The listing skips clone size in some rows; elsewhere it reads once, few, many or a size class.

TRBV7-9,.,.,TRBJ2-6,TGTGCCAGCAGCTTAGTGGCTACTGGGGCCAATGTCCTGACTTTC,CASSLVATGANVLTF
TRBV28,many,TRBD2,TRBJ2-2,TGTGCCAGCAGTCCAGTAGCGGGAGGAGGCACCGGGGAGCTGTTTTTT,CASSPVAGGGTGELFF
TRBV10-3,few,.,TRBJ1-5,TGTGCCATCACTCGGATGGACTATAGCAATCAGCCCCAGCATTTT,CAITRMDYSNQPQHF
TRBV20-1,.,.,TRBJ1-6,TGCAGTGTTAGACAAGTTAATCCACCCCTCCACTTT,CSVRQVNPPLHF
TRBV11-2,.,.,TRBJ1-6,TGTGCCAGCAGCCTACCCAGGAATTCACCCCTCCACTTT,CASSLPRNSPLHF
TRBV11-2,once,.,TRBJ2-5,TGTGCCAGCGGCTTTCCCCGGTGGGGTAGTGGGGGCCTAGAAGAGACCCAATACTTC,CASGFPRWGSGGLEETQYF
TRBV5-1,.,.,TRBJ2-2,TGCGCCAGCAGCCCCGCAGGGGGGGACGTTGGGGAGCTGTTTTTT,CASSPAGGDVGELFF
TRBV5-1,.,.,TRBJ2-5,TGCGCCAGCAGCTTTGGCGATACGACCCAGTACTTC,CASSFGDTTQYF
TRBV5-1,.,TRBD2,TRBJ2-7,TGTGCCAGCAGCGGGCTGGGGACTAACTCCTACGAGCAGTACTTC,CASSGLGTNSYEQYF
TRBV6-1,.,TRBD1,TRBJ1-5,TGTGCCAGCAGTTCTCCTCGGGACAGGGGAGAGAGTCAGCCCCAGCATTTT,CASSSPRDRGESQPQHF
TRBV4-2,many,.,TRBJ2-1,TGTGCCAGCAGCCAAGGAAGGGTGTCTAGCCGCAATGAGCAGTTCTTC,CASSQGRVSSRNEQFF
TRBV7-9,once,TRBD2,TRBJ2-5,TGTGCCAGCAACAGTACCCGGGCTAGCGGGGGGCTGGTAGAAGAGACCCAGTACTTC,CASNSTRASGGLVEETQYF
TRBV12-3/TRBV12-4,many,TRBD1,TRBJ1-4,TGTGCCAGCAGGCGGACAGGGCGGGAAAAACTGTTTTTT,CASRRTGREKLFF
TRBV20-1,many,.,TRBJ2-3,TGCAGTGCTAGAGATTCAATGATAGATACGCAGTATTTT,CSARDSMIDTQYF
TRBV11-2,medium-sized,.,TRBJ2-3,TGTGCCAGCAGCTTATCCCCCGGGGGTGATACGCAGTATTTT,CASSLSPGGDTQYF
TRBV11-2,medium-sized,TRBD1,TRBJ2-5,TGTGCCAGCAGCCGCGGACAGGGGGCTCACCAAGAGACCCAGTACTTC,CASSRGQGAHQETQYF
TRBV25-1,.,.,TRBJ2-7,TGTGCCAGCAGTGAATGGGGGTGGCAGTACTTC,CASSEWGWQYF
TRBV30,.,.,TRBJ1-3,TGTGCCTGGAGCCGGGCGGACTGGTCCTCTGGAAACACCATATATTTC,CAWSRADWSSGNTIYF
TRBV28,.,TRBD1,TRBJ2-7,TGTGCCAGCAGCGTGGGGACAGGGGACGTGTACGAGCAGTACTTC,CASSVGTGDVYEQYF
TRBV16,.,.,TRBJ1-5,TGTGCCTGCAGCCAACAGGGAAATCAGCCCCAGCATTTT,CACSQQGNQPQHF
TRBV29-1,.,.,TRBJ2-2,TGCAACGTATGCAGGGGACGGATGAACACCGGGGAGCTGTTTTTT,CNVCRGRMNTGELFF
TRBV7-8,once,.,TRBJ2-7,TGTACTAGCAGCTTAGAGGAGGCTAGCGACGAGCAGTACTTC,CTSSLEEASDEQYF
TRBV29-1,.,.,TRBJ2-7,TGCGGCATTGTTGTGCAGTTGGGGACCTACGAGCAGTACTTC,CGIVVQLGTYEQYF
TRBV7-3,.,.,TRBJ1-1,TGTGCCAGCAGCCTCGACAGGAACACTGAAGCTTTCTTT,CASSLDRNTEAFF
TRBV30,few,.,TRBJ1-1,TGTGCGGCGGAGAGAAACGGAGGGACTGAAGCTTTGTTT,CAAERNGGTEALF
TRBV29-1,.,TRBD2,TRBJ2-1,TGCAGCGTTAAGGACGGGCTAGCGGGACACCGCTATGAGCAGTTCTTC,CSVKDGLAGHRYEQFF
TRBV11-3,.,.,TRBJ2-5,TGTGCCAGCAGCTTATCGTCTAGTGGGGGTTTACAAGATACCCAGTACTTC,CASSLSSSGGLQDTQYF
TRBV20-1,.,TRBD2,TRBJ2-7,TGCAGTGCTCTGGCGGGGGGCACCTACGAGCAGTACTTC,CSALAGGTYEQYF
TRBV20-1,.,TRBD2,TRBJ2-5,TGCAGTGCTAGAGAACTAGCGGGGTTGGAGACCCAGTACTTC,CSARELAGLETQYF
TRBV20-1,.,TRBD2,TRBJ2-7,TGCAGTGAGGTTTTTGCGGGAGGAAACTACGAGCAGTACTTC,CSEVFAGGNYEQYF
TRBV7-8,.,TRBD2,TRBJ2-5,TGTGCCGGCAGCTTATTAGGGGTAGCGGGGACGGCGACCCAGTACTTC,CAGSLLGVAGTATQYF
TRBV7-9,many,.,TRBJ2-7,TGTGCCAGCAGCTTGAGCTCCTACGAGCAGTACTTC,CASSLSSYEQYF
TRBV7-9,once,TRBD2,TRBJ2-7,TGTGCCAGCAGCACTAGCGGGAGAATGTACGAGCAGTACTTC,CASSTSGRMYEQYF
TRBV11-2,.,.,TRBJ1-1,TGTGCCAGCAGCTTGAAGAGGAGCACTGAAGCTCTCTTT,CASSLKRSTEALF
TRBV28,few,.,TRBJ1-4,TGTGCCAGCAGTTTCCCCAGTGCGGTCAACAATGAAAAACTGTTTTTT,CASSFPSAVNNEKLFF
TRBV7-9,few,.,TRBJ2-1,TGTGCCAGCAGCCTATCGTGGGGTATCCGGGACTGGGGCTTAGGGGAGCAGTTCTTC,CASSLSWGIRDWGLGEQFF
TRBV5-1,.,.,TRBJ2-7,TGCGCCAGCAGCTTGGTTCAGTCCTACGAGCAGTACTTC,CASSLVQSYEQYF
TRBV5-1,.,.,TRBJ1-2,TGCGCCAGCAGCTTGGGTGCAGTAACAACGGAAGATGGCTACACCTTC,CASSLGAVTTEDGYTF
TRBV6-5,many,.,TRBJ1-6,TGTGCCAGCACGTACAGGTTCAGCTCCTATAATTCACCCCTCCACTTT,CASTYRFSSYNSPLHF
TRBV10-3,.,.,TRBJ2-7,TGTGCCATCAGTGAACCAGTGCCCTACGAGCAGTACTTC,CAISEPVPYEQYF
TRBV29-1,.,.,TRBJ2-4,TGCAGCGTAAGGAACAGGTGGGAAAACAATCAGTACTTC,CSVRNRWENNQYF
TRBV6-5,few,TRBD2,TRBJ2-2,TGTACCAGCCTGGCGTGGACTAGCGGGGGGGGGTACGGGGAGCTGTTTTTT,CTSLAWTSGGGYGELFF
TRBV6-5,many,.,TRBJ1-1,TGTGCCAGCAGGAAGTCCGGGACCTTGGGCCCTGAAGCTTTCTTT,CASRKSGTLGPEAFF
TRBV6-5,.,.,TRBJ2-7,TGTGCCAGCAGTTGCGATAGACAAGGCCACGAGCAGTACTTC,CASSCDRQGHEQYF
TRBV11-3,once,.,TRBJ1-1,TGTGCAAGCAGCTTAAATCGGAGGCCAGTAAATCCTGAAGCTTTCTTT,CASSLNRRPVNPEAFF
TRBV6-1,many,.,TRBJ2-1,TGTGCCAGCAGTGAAGGGCCCTTTTTTAGCGAGCAGTTCTTC,CASSEGPFFSEQFF
TRBV7-9,.,.,TRBJ1-1,TGTGTCAGCAGGAATCACAGGGAGGGAAACACTGAAGCTTTCTTT,CVSRNHREGNTEAFF
TRBV29-1,many,TRBD1,TRBJ2-7,TGCAGCGTTGAAACCCTAGGACAGGGATACGAGCAGTACTTC,CSVETLGQGYEQYF
TRBV29-1,many,TRBD1,TRBJ1-1,TGCAGCGCCCAGGGACAGCCGAACACTGAAGCTTTCTTT,CSAQGQPNTEAFF
TRBV4-2,.,TRBD2,TRBJ2-1,TGTGCCAGCAGCCAACCCATGGGAGGACTAGCTGAATATTACAATGAGCAGTTCTTC,CASSQPMGGLAEYYNEQFF
TRBV7-9,.,TRBD1,TRBJ1-2,TGTGCCAGCAGCCCACGGACAGGAATCAACTATGGCTACACCTTC,CASSPRTGINYGYTF
TRBV28,.,TRBD1,TRBJ1-5,TGTGCCAGCAGTCGGACAGGGGGCCTATCTAGCAATCAGCCCCAGCGTTTT,CASSRTGGLSSNQPQRF
TRBV28,.,TRBD1,TRBJ1-2,TGTGCCAGCAGTTCCCCCCGAGGACAGGGGATAGGTGGCTACATCTTC,CASSSPRGQGIGGYIF
TRBV5-1,.,.,TRBJ2-7,TGCGCCAGCAGCCCCTCAGGCCACGAGCAGTACTTC,CASSPSGHEQYF
TRBV7-9,.,.,TRBJ1-2,TGTGCCAGCAGCTTAGGGGGGGCTGGCTACACCTTC,CASSLGGAGYTF